Sequencing of this TCR beta chain was carried out in a study of blood T cell repertoires in COVID-19. About the study: Italy, Spain and the United States were the sources of the convalescent and acute COVID-19 samples.

The authors' processing: Amplified reference gene primers provided the basis for estimating nucleated cell counts. The repertoire was sequenced with immunoSEQ multiplex PCR; TCRdb's copy has only in-frame clones and lacks some. The DNA was the basis for D and trimming; V, J and clone size are from that table. The sample has 120,000 to 150,000 clones, roughly nine tenths seen once; the top ten hold 2.5% to 3.5%. This CDR3 contains 13 residues. The junction had 4 bases not matched to a gene; V was cut back by 4 bases and J by 6 bases. Germline V gene sequence: CDR1 LNHDA, CDR2 SQIVND (reference sequence).

The sequence derives from an older woman with active COVID-19. The gene calls are TRBV19 and TRBJ2-3; TRBD2 matches at 7 bases. What was sequenced was peripheral blood. The CDR3 reads CASSSGSPDTQYF. Written as DNA, the CDR3 is TGTGCCAGTAGTAGCGGGAGCCCCGATACGCAGTATTTT.